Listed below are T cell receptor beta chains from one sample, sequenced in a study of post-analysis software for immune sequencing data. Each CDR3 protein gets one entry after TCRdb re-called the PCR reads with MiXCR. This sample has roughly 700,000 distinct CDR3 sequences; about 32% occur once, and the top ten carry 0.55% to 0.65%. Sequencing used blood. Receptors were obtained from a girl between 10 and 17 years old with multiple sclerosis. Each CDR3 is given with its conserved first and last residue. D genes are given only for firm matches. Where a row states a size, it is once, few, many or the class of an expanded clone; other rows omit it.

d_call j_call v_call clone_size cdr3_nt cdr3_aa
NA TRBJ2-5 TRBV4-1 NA TGCGCCAGCAGCCAAGAGGGGCGAGTCCAAGAGACCCAGTACTTC CASSQEGRVQETQYF
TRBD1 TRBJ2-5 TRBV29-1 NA TGCAGCGGACAGGGAAGGGTTAATGAGCAGTACTTC CSGQGRVNEQYF
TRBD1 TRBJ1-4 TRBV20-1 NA TGCAGTGCAACCTGGACAGGCGTGGAAAAACTGTTTTTT CSATWTGVEKLFF
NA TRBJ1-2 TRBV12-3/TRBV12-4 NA TGTGCCAGCAGTCCCGGGACGGCGGGCAATTCCTATGGCTACACCTTC CASSPGTAGNSYGYTF
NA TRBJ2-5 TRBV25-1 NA TGTGCCAGCAGTGAATATCGGGGAGGCCAAGAGACCCAGTACTTC CASSEYRGGQETQYF
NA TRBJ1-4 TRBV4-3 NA TGCGCCAGCAGCCATGAAGGCGGAAAACTGTTTTTT CASSHEGGKLFF
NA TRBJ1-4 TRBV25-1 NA TGTGCCAGCAGTGAGATGGGTGAAAAACTGTTTTTT CASSEMGEKLFF
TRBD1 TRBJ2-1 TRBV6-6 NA TGTGCCGGCAGTCCCCCGGGACAGGGGGAAGATGAGCAGTTCTTC CAGSPPGQGEDEQFF
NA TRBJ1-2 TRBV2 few TGTGCCAGCAGCGGAGGGGCAGGCTATGGCTACACCTTC CASSGGAGYGYTF
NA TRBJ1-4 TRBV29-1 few TGCAGCGTTGGGCATAACCCCGAAAAACTGTTTTTT CSVGHNPEKLFF
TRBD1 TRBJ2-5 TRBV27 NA TGTGCCAGCAGTCCCAAACGCCGGACAGGGGGATCTTGGTGGACCCAGTACTTC CASSPKRRTGGSWWTQYF
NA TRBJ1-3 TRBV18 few TGTGCCAGCTCACCGCTACCCCCACCGGCCGGAAACACCATATATTTT CASSPLPPPAGNTIYF
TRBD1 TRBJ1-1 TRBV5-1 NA TGCGCCAGCAGCTTGGTACAGGGGGCAGACACTGAAGCTTTCTTT CASSLVQGADTEAFF
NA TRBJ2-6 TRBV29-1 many TGCAGCGTCCTGTCCTCTGGGGCCAACGTCCTGACTTTC CSVLSSGANVLTF
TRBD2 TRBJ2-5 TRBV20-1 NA TGCAGTGCTAAAACCAGCGGGAGCGAGACCCAGTACTTC CSAKTSGSETQYF
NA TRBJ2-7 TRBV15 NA TGTGCCACCAGCAGTCGAAAAGGGGGATTATTCCACGAGCAGTACTTC CATSSRKGGLFHEQYF
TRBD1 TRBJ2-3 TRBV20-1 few TGCAGCGGGGTTAGGGACAGGGAGGAGGTGACAGATACGCAGTATTTT CSGVRDREEVTDTQYF
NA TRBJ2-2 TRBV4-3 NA TGCGCCAGCAGCCAAGGATGGCAGGCCGGGGAGCTGTTTTTT CASSQGWQAGELFF
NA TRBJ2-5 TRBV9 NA TGTGCCAGCAGCCCCAGTTGGGGACGGGGAGAAGAGACCCAGTACTTC CASSPSWGRGEETQYF
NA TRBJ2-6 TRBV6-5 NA TGTGCCAGCAGAGACGCCTCTGGGGCCAACGTCCTGACTTTC CASRDASGANVLTF
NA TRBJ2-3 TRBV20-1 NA TGCAGTGCTAGTGCCAGGGTGCAGTATTTT CSASARVQYF
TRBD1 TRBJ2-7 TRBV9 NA TGTGCCAGCAGCGTGTCCGGGACAGGGTCGATCTACGAGCAGTACTTC CASSVSGTGSIYEQYF
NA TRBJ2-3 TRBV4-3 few TGCGCCAGCGCCGGGGCCCTCACAGATACGCAGTATTTT CASAGALTDTQYF
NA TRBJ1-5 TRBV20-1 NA TGCAGTGCTAGAGATGGTATTAAAGACTCCAGCAATCAGCCCCAGCATTTT CSARDGIKDSSNQPQHF
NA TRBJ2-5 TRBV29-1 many TGCAGCGTTGAGGGACCCCCTCGGGAGACCCAGTACTTC CSVEGPPRETQYF
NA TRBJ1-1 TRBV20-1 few TGCAGTGCTAGAGTTGTTGGGGGGTCCCTAATGAACACTGAAGCTTTCTTT CSARVVGGSLMNTEAFF
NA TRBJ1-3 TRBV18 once TGTGCCAGCTCACCAAGACGGGGCTCTGGAAACACCATATATTTT CASSPRRGSGNTIYF
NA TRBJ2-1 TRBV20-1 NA TGCAGTGCTAGCGAGACTGCCTACAATGAGCAGTTCTTC CSASETAYNEQFF
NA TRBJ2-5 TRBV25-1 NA TGTGCCAGCAGTGATGGGGACGAGGGGATAGAGACCCAGTACTTC CASSDGDEGIETQYF
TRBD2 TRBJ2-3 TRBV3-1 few TGTGCCAGCAGCGAGGCTAGCGGGAGGGTCCAAGATACGCAGTATTTT CASSEASGRVQDTQYF
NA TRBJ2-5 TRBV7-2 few TGTGCCAGCAGCTCCCTAGACGGGATCCAAGAGACCCAGTACTTC CASSSLDGIQETQYF
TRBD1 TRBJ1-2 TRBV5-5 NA TGTGCCAGCAGCGACTCGAGTAGGGGGCGCGGCTATGGCTACACCTTC CASSDSSRGRGYGYTF
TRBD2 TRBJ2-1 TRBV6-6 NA TGTGCCAGCAGTGATACTGCGGGAGTATACAATGAGCAGTTCTTC CASSDTAGVYNEQFF
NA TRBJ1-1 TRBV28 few TGTGCCAGCACCCACCGGACTGGGAGGACTGAAGCTTTCTTT CASTHRTGRTEAFF
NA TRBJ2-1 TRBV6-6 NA TGTGCCAGCAGTCGGTCGAGGTTCGAGCAGTTCTTC CASSRSRFEQFF
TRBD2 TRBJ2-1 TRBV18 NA TGTGCCAGCTCACCGGGACTAGCTAGGGATGAGCAGTTCTTC CASSPGLARDEQFF
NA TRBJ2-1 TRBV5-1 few TGCGCCAGCAGCTGGGATACAGGGGGAGGGTCCTACAATGAGCAGTTCTTC CASSWDTGGGSYNEQFF
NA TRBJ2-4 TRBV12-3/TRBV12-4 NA TGTGCCAGCAGTGGGGGAAAAACCGGGGGAAACATTCAGTACTTC CASSGGKTGGNIQYF